The 9 T cell receptor beta chains presented below share a single source sample, sequenced in a study of cytotoxic CD8 clonotypes in ibrutinib-treated CLL. Measured with immunoSEQ multiplex PCR; TCRdb has only the in-frame clones, and not every one. The sample has around 25,000 clones, roughly two thirds seen once. The input for sequencing was PBMCs, taken at disease progression, from a patient treated with ibrutinib. Receptor source: a human donor with chronic lymphocytic leukemia.

The chain carries TRBV14 and TRBJ2-1; either TRBD1 or TRBD2 may fit D (5 bases each). The CDR3 length is 14 residues. The germline V and J ends were trimmed by 1 base and 12 bases, with 16 bases remaining between them. Germline values: CDR1 SGHDN, CDR2 FVKESK. For the CDR3, the DNA is TGTGCCAGCAGCCAAGCCTCCGGGGCCTGGGGGCAGTTCTTC. Translating gives CASSQASGAWGQFF.

By sample fraction, this clone is medium-sized. This sequence joins TRBV19 and TRBJ1-1; no clear D gene. Per germline, CDR1 LNHDA and CDR2 SQIVND (reference sequence). CDR3 length: 13 residues. The V and J ends lost 3 bases and 2 bases respectively, with 7 bases between them. CDR3 in DNA: TGTGCCAGTAGTATCTCCGTAAACACTGAAGCTTTCTTT. Translation: CASSISVNTEAFF.

This clone was picked up a small number of times. V and J are TRBV6-1 and TRBJ1-6; TRBD1 aligns across 10 bases. The CDR3 has 14 residues. The V gene's germline CDR1 is MNHNS and CDR2 SASEGT. V gave up 8 bases and J gave up 14 bases; unmatched junction bases: 12. In DNA form, the CDR3 reads TGTGCCAGCGAAGCCGGGACAGGGGTTCCGGCCCTCCACTTT. Amino acids: CASEAGTGVPALHF.

The table lists this clone with a few counts. The CDR3 sequence is CATSEGTVGGYTF. For the CDR3, the DNA is TGTGCCACCTCAGAGGGGACAGTGGGGGGCTACACCTTC. This rearrangement joins TRBV10-3 to TRBJ1-2; 7 bases agree with TRBD1. The CDR3 extends over 13 amino acids. V was clipped by 10 bases and J by 8 bases; unmatched bases: 13. Germline CDR1 is ENHRY and CDR2 is SYGVKD.

This clone was observed a few times. This chain links TRBV10-3 with TRBJ2-7, with D uncertain. Trimming pared 3 bases from V and 2 bases from J, leaving 8 bases between. The CDR3 runs 13 residues. Looked up from germline, CDR1 is ENHRY and CDR2 is SYGVKD. The CDR3 DNA sequence: TGTGCCATCAGTGATTACAGCGCCTACGAGCAGTACTTC. Translated, it gives CAISDYSAYEQYF.

DNA for the CDR3: TGCGCCAGCAGTGGGACCGGGACTCCGGGGAGGCAGCCCCAGCATTTT. It is translated as CASSGTGTPGRQPQHF. The V gene is TRBV10-2, the J gene TRBJ1-5, with D perhaps TRBD1 (5 bases). The germline CDR1 and CDR2 sequences are WSHSY and SAAADI. V lost 4 bases, J lost 7 bases, and 20 bases lay in between. The CDR3 is 16 amino acids.

The chain links TRBV5-1 to TRBJ1-3, with D perhaps matching TRBD1 (5 bases). V gave up 4 bases and J gave up 4 bases, with 12 bases separating them. The CDR3 covers 14 residues. Looked up from germline, CDR1 is SGHRS and CDR2 is YFSETQ. CDR3 amino acids: CASSPRGEGNTIYF. In DNA form, the CDR3 reads TGCGCCAGCAGCCCTAGGGGCGAAGGAAACACCATATATTTT.

The chain couples TRBV11-2 to TRBJ2-2; TRBD1 might be the D (7 bases). Between the trimmed V and J ends, which lost 1 base and 5 bases, there was a span of 14 bases. The CDR3 loop spans 16 amino acids. The V gene's germline CDR1 is SGHAT and CDR2 FQNNGV. CDR3 in amino acids: CASSLVGQGGTGELFF. Here the CDR3 DNA reads TGTGCCAGCAGCTTAGTAGGCCAGGGGGGTACCGGGGAGCTGTTTTTT.

The chain uses TRBV5-1 and TRBJ2-3; no reliable D call. V lost 5 bases and J lost 4, with 14 bases in between. The CDR3 sequence is 14 residues long. Germline assignment: CDR1 SGHRS and CDR2 YFSETQ. Here the CDR3 reads CASRNPTSADTQYF. CDR3 DNA sequence: TGCGCCAGCAGGAACCCTACGAGTGCAGATACGCAGTATTTT.